This TCR beta chain appears in the sequencing data of a study of T cells in localized non-small cell lung cancer. Sequenced by immunoSEQ multiplex PCR; TCRdb stores in-frame clones only, minus some. The table lists tens of thousands of clones, approximately 83% of them singletons, with 6.5% to 10% in the top ten. V lost 5 bases to trimming and J lost 2 bases; unmatched junction nucleotides: 5. This CDR3 contains 14 residues. CDR1 is SGHTA and CDR2 is FQGNSA in the germline V gene. J is TRBJ1-2 and V is TRBV7-2, with 7 bases lining up with TRBD1. Sequencing was performed on PBMCs, taken before any cancer treatment. This sequence originates from a man aged 35-75 years with stage II lung adenocarcinoma. For the CDR3, the DNA is TGTGCCAGCAGCACGGGACAGCAGAACTATGGCTACACCTTC. This codes for CASSTGQQNYGYTF.